The 8 T cell receptor beta chains below were found in one sample sequenced in a study of shared clonotypes between healthy human individuals. The assay was immunoSEQ multiplex PCR, and TCRdb's table has in-frame clones only and misses some. This table holds 2 million to 2.5 million clones, 85% to 95% found once. Only CD45RO-negative cells positively selected for CCR7 counted as naive CD8 cells, so terminally differentiated effector memory CD45RA+ cells were excluded. Source material: naive CD8+ T cells from PBMCs. Source of these receptors: a man between 18 and 29 years old in good health. Some clones in this sample may be carry-over from other donors' samples.

This chain connects TRBV30 to TRBJ1-3; D is unresolved. V was pared by 1 base and J by 2 bases, with 12 bases between. Germline CDR1 reads GTSNPN; CDR2 reads SVGIG (reference sequence). This CDR3 spans 15 amino acids. The CDR3 nucleotides are TGTGCCTGGAGTGCCCCTCAGGTCCCTGGAAACACCATATATTTT. Protein product: CAWSAPQVPGNTIYF. The full variable domain, rest sourced from reference TRBV30 and TRBJ1-3, is SQTIHQWPATLVQPVGSPLSLECTVEGTSNPNLYWYRQAAGRGLQLLFYSVGIGQISSEVPQNLSASRPQDRQFILSSKKLLLSDSGFYLCAWSAPQVPGNTIYFGEGSWLTVV.

Note on this clone: Other nucleotide sequences in the sample specify the same CDR3. V gene TRBV2 combines with J gene TRBJ2-1; 14 nucleotides agree with TRBD2. V lost 7 bases and J lost 1; bases outside the gene matches: 3. The germline V gene has CDR1 SNHLY and CDR2 FYNNEI. This CDR3 is 16 amino acids long. The CDR3 reads CASKRLAGGSYNEQFF. CDR3 DNA: TGTGCCAGCAAGCGACTAGCGGGAGGGTCCTACAATGAGCAGTTCTTC.

In DNA form, the CDR3 reads TGTGCCAGCAGTTTATCCGGGGCGGGTACCTACAATGAGCAGTTCTTC. Protein sequence: CASSLSGAGTYNEQFF. V is TRBV27 and J is TRBJ2-1; TRBD1 or TRBD2 may be the D gene (5 bases each). Trimming removed 0 bases at V and 2 bases at J, with 11 bases between. The CDR3 totals 16 residues. Germline V gene sequence: CDR1 MNHEY, CDR2 SMNVEV (reference sequence).

V is TRBV6-6 and J is TRBJ2-1, with 11 bases matching TRBD2. The ends lost 5 bases at V and 8 bases at J; junction bases unmatched: 11. Germline V CDR1 and CDR2: MNHNY, SVGAGI (reference sequence). The CDR3 has 16 amino acids. CDR3 bases: TGTGCCAGCAGTCCCATAGCGGGAGGGCAAGTAGATGAGCAGTTCTTC. It specifies CASSPIAGGQVDEQFF.

The chain employs TRBV5-1 and TRBJ1-1, with D possibly being TRBD1 (6 bases). Per the germline V gene, CDR1 is SGHRS and CDR2 is YFSETQ. The V gene lost 4 bases and the J gene lost 4 bases, with 14 bases spanning the gap. The length of the CDR3 is 14 residues. CDR3 bases: TGCGCCAGCAGCCGGGACACCAAGACCACTGAAGCTTTCTTT. It translates to CASSRDTKTTEAFF.

The V call is TRBV14, the J call TRBJ2-7; D is unresolved. V lost 1 base and J 6 bases, leaving 16 bases between the germline ends. Looked up from germline, CDR1 is SGHDN and CDR2 is FVKESK. The CDR3 is 15 residues long. CDR3 region: CASSQGVRHLGEQYF. The CDR3 nucleotides read TGTGCCAGCAGCCAAGGGGTCCGACACCTTGGCGAGCAGTACTTC.

This chain connects TRBV7-9 to TRBJ2-7, with D perhaps TRBD2 (5 bases). The CDR3 is 17 residues long. Germline CDR1 is SEHNR and CDR2 is FQNEAQ (reference sequence). Trimming pared 5 bases from V and 2 bases from J, leaving 22 bases between. The CDR3 reads CASSADFGRQEAYEQYF. The CDR3 region has the DNA TGTGCCAGCAGCGCAGATTTCGGACGGCAGGAGGCCTACGAGCAGTACTTC.

This chain connects TRBV6-1 to TRBJ2-4; D is unresolved. CDR1 is MNHNS, CDR2 SASEGT, per germline. The germline V and J ends were trimmed by 4 bases and 7 bases, with 11 bases remaining between them. This CDR3 has 13 residues. This CDR3 is CASSVWIPNIQYF. In DNA, the CDR3 is TGTGCCAGCAGTGTTTGGATTCCGAACATTCAGTACTTC.